The 26 T cell receptor beta chains presented below share a single source sample, sequenced in a study of CD8+CD57+ T cells in acquired aplastic anemia. TCR beta VDJ combinations and CDR3 sequences were profiled from genomic DNA. One entry per CDR3 protein, called by TCRdb with MiXCR from the reads. This table has 200,000 to 250,000 distinct CDR3 sequences, roughly 50% appearing once. Patients chosen for sequencing had CD8+CD57+ cells that had expanded, as shown by flow cytometry. The sequenced material came from sorted CD4+, CD8+, or CD8+CD57+ T cells (not recorded which) from PBMCs. The origin of the receptors is a human donor with aplastic anemia.

This chain links TRBV7-9 with TRBJ2-7; 10 bases fit TRBD2. The CDR3 has 13 residues. Losses at the gene ends were 5 bases for V and 7 bases for J; bases not matched to a gene: 5. Germline V lookup: CDR1 SEHNR, CDR2 FQNEAQ (reference sequence). CDR3 loop: CASSASGGGEQYF. In nucleotides, the CDR3 is TGTGCCAGCAGCGCTAGCGGGGGCGGGGAGCAGTACTTC. The entire variable domain, with the rest obtained from reference TRBV7-9 and TRBJ2-7, is as follows: DTGVSQNPRHKITKRGQNVTFRCDPISEHNRLYWYRQTLGQGPEFLTYFQNEAQLEKSRLLSDRFSAERPKGSFSTLEIQRTEQGDSAMYLCASSASGGGEQYFGPGTRLTVT.

Comments on this clonotype: A single base separates this from a much larger clone, so it may be a read error. J is TRBJ2-1 and V is TRBV30; D is ambiguous. The V gene's germline CDR1 is GTSNPN and CDR2 SVGIG (reference sequence). V dropped 0 bases and J dropped 9 bases, with 18 bases sitting between them. The CDR3 is 15 amino acids. Here the CDR3 DNA reads TGTGCCTGGAGTGTAACTGGCCTGGATAAGAGTGAGCAGTTCTTC. Protein product: CAWSVTGLDKSEQFF.

This sequence joins TRBV5-1 and TRBJ1-6, with D possibly matching TRBD1 (6 bases). The V gene lost 4 bases and the J gene lost 10 bases, with 18 bases spanning the gap. Germline CDR1 reads SGHRS; CDR2 reads YFSETQ. This CDR3 region has 15 residues. This chain's CDR3 is CASSPRTDESSPLHF. In nucleotides, the CDR3 is TGCGCCAGCAGCCCAAGGACAGATGAAAGCTCACCCCTCCACTTT.

This clonotype was detected many times. V and J are TRBV6-1 and TRBJ1-1; 7 positions match TRBD1. The CDR3 totals 14 residues. CDR1 is MNHNS, CDR2 SASEGT, per germline. V lost 6 bases, J lost 1 base, and 5 bases stayed unmatched. The CDR3 DNA follows: TGTGCCAGCAGAGAGGGGACAGCGAACACTGAAGCTTTCTTT. This encodes CASREGTANTEAFF.

This clonotype was seen repeatedly, ten times or more. In DNA, the CDR3 is TGCGCCAGCAGTGACAGCTTAAACTATGGCTACACCTTC. Translating gives CASSDSLNYGYTF. The V call is TRBV10-2, the J call TRBJ1-2; D is unresolved. V was trimmed by 3 bases and J by 2 bases, leaving 7 bases between them. Germline CDR1 WSHSY, CDR2 SAAADI. CDR3 length: 13 residues.

This clonotype was seen a few times. The rearrangement uses TRBV7-9 and TRBJ2-7; D may match TRBD1 or TRBD2 (5 bases each). CDR1 SEHNR and CDR2 FQNEAQ come from the germline V gene (reference sequence). V was clipped by 4 bases and J by 2 bases, with 12 bases between them. The CDR3 covers 14 residues. As DNA, the CDR3 is TGTGCCAGCAGCTCCCTGGGGGAAGCCTACGAGCAGTACTTC. It specifies CASSSLGEAYEQYF.

Here the CDR3 reads CASSSKTGPNEKLFF. As DNA, the CDR3 is TGTGCCAGCAGCTCCAAGACAGGCCCTAATGAAAAACTGTTTTTT. The chain has TRBV19 and TRBJ1-4; D possibly corresponds to TRBD1 (6 bases). Germline CDR1 and CDR2: LNHDA and SQIVND (reference sequence). CDR3 length: 15 residues. Trimming shortened V by 9 bases and J by 3 bases, and 17 bases separated the two germline ends.

This clonotype occurred many times. V usage is TRBV6-6 and J usage is TRBJ1-5; 12 nucleotides align to TRBD1. Per germline, CDR1 MNHNY and CDR2 SVGAGI (reference sequence). The CDR3 runs to 16 residues. The trim removed 2 bases at V and 6 bases at J, leaving 5 bases unmatched. CDR3 sequence (DNA): TGTGCCAGCAGTTACAGTGGGACAGGGGGCACTCAGCCCCAGCATTTT. Translation gives CASSYSGTGGTQPQHF.

This clonotype has just one count. J is TRBJ2-7 and V is TRBV20-1; no clear D gene. TRBJ2-1 matches the DNA end more closely, so the J call is doubtful. CDR3 length: 15 amino acids. Germline CDR1 DFQATT, CDR2 SNEGSKA (reference sequence). CDR3 nucleotides: TGCAGTGCTAGAGGTTGGCGGCTCGACACAGATACGCAGTTCTTC. It codes for CSARGWRLDTDTQFF.

DNA for the CDR3: TGCAGTGCTCCGGGGGGACTAGCAGAGACCCAGTACTTC. Its protein product is CSAPGGLAETQYF. V gene TRBV20-1 combines with J gene TRBJ2-5, with TRBD2 matching 9 bases. Germline loops: CDR1 DFQATT, CDR2 SNEGSKA (reference sequence). CDR3 length equals 13 residues. V shed 5 bases and J 4 bases; nucleotides not matched to a gene: 5.

Concerning this clonotype itself: This may come from a read error, since a much larger clone is one base off. The chain has TRBV12-3 or TRBV12-4 and TRBJ1-1; D gene uncertain. The CDR3 is made up of 14 amino acids. The CDR3 DNA reads as TGTGCCATCAGTTTAGAGGCGAGGAACACTGAAGCTTTCTTT. It translates to CAISLEARNTEAFF.

With respect to this clonotype: Just one base apart from a much larger clone, this may be a read error. J is TRBJ2-7 and V is TRBV7-2, with a weak D call TRBD2 (8 bases). Per the germline V gene, CDR1 is SGHTA and CDR2 is FQGNSA. V was clipped by 8 bases and J by 3 bases, with 20 bases between them. There are 15 residues in the CDR3. As DNA, the CDR3 is TGTGCCAGCGGCCGGGGGGGACAGCAAATCTACGAGCAGTACTTC. The encoded protein is CASGRGGQQIYEQYF. Full variable domain (remainder filled in from reference TRBV7-2 and TRBJ2-7): GAGVSQSPSNKVTEKGKDVELRCDPISGHTALYWYRQSLGQGLEFLIYFQGNSAPDKSGLPSDRFSAERTGGSVSTLTIQRTQQEDSAVYLCASGRGGQQIYEQYFGPGTRLTVT.

The table lists this clonotype with a few counts. V is TRBV6-5 and J is TRBJ2-2, with 9 bases lining up with TRBD2. With V trimmed by 5 bases and J by 0 bases, 10 bases remained unmatched. CDR1 and CDR2 (germline): MNHEY, SVGAGI. The CDR3 sequence is 18 residues long. CDR3 residues: CASSHWGSGGSNTGELFF. The CDR3 nucleotides are TGTGCCAGCAGTCATTGGGGTAGCGGGGGATCGAACACCGGGGAGCTGTTTTTT.

This clonotype was seen a single time. The V call is TRBV7-9, the J call TRBJ2-2; D gene ambiguous. Germline CDR1 reads SEHNR; CDR2 reads FQNEAQ (reference sequence). The CDR3 covers 13 residues. The V end was cut by 7 bases, the J end by 4 bases, with 10 bases between. The CDR3 reads CASTRARTGELFF. The CDR3 nucleotides read TGTGCCAGCACCAGAGCCCGCACCGGGGAGCTGTTTTTT.

This rearrangement joins TRBV20-1 to TRBJ2-3, with 9 positions matching TRBD2. The CDR3 length is 15 residues. J gave up 1 base and V 4 bases, and 6 bases lay outside the gene matches. Germline V lookup: CDR1 DFQATT, CDR2 SNEGSKA (reference sequence). The CDR3 sequence is CSATTIAGGTDTQYF. In nucleotides, the CDR3 is TGCAGTGCTACAACCATAGCGGGAGGCACAGATACGCAGTATTTT.

This clonotype was seen a handful of times. V is TRBV6-5 and J is TRBJ2-1, with TRBD2 matching 11 bases. The CDR3 contains 16 residues. Trimming removed 5 bases from V and 3 bases from J; junction bases left unmatched: 6. Germline V gives CDR1 MNHEY, CDR2 SVGAGI. The CDR3 sequence is CASSEQGTSGYNEQFF. DNA for the CDR3: TGTGCCAGCAGTGAGCAAGGGACTAGCGGCTACAATGAGCAGTTCTTC.

This clonotype was counted ten times or more. V gene TRBV20-1 combines with J gene TRBJ2-1; D call uncertain. Per germline, CDR1 DFQATT and CDR2 SNEGSKA (reference sequence). The CDR3 spans 14 residues. V lost 4 bases and J lost 6, with 16 bases in between. CDR3 amino acids: CSAKQRGWGNEQFF. The CDR3 nucleotides read TGCAGTGCTAAGCAGCGAGGTTGGGGCAATGAGCAGTTCTTC.

This clonotype was seen at least ten times. The genes are TRBV12-3 or TRBV12-4 and TRBJ2-5; TRBD2 matches 11 bases. V lost 4 bases and J lost 5; bases outside the gene matches: 6. CDR3 length: 15 amino acids. CDR3 amino acids: CASSSDGTSGETQYF. DNA of the CDR3: TGTGCCAGCAGTTCAGACGGGACTAGCGGCGAGACCCAGTACTTC.

This clonotype was seen at least ten times. The genes are TRBV11-3 and TRBJ2-7, with TRBD1 matching 8 bases. V was pared by 2 bases and J by 3 bases, with 6 bases of the junction left unmatched. Per the germline V gene, CDR1 is SGHNT and CDR2 is YENEEA. CDR3 length equals 15 residues. The CDR3 DNA reads TGTGCCAGCAGCTTAAATCGGGACAGGCACTACGAGCAGTACTTC. This sequence encodes CASSLNRDRHYEQYF.

With regard to this clonotype: A much larger clone differs from this one at a single base, so this may be a read error. The J gene is TRBJ2-7, the V gene TRBV5-1, with no clear D. Trimming stripped 3 bases from V and 6 bases from J, with 13 bases between. Germline CDR1 reads SGHRS; CDR2 reads YFSETQ. The CDR3 runs 13 residues. The CDR3 DNA sequence: TGCGCCAGCAGCTCCCAAACCGGGTGCGAGCAGTACTTC. It encodes CASSSQTGCEQYF.

In its sample, this clonotype was seen a few times. The chain joins TRBV18 to TRBJ1-4; D unclear. Trimming pared 6 bases from V and 8 bases from J, leaving 16 bases between. The length of the CDR3 is 14 residues. Germline loops: CDR1 KGHSH, CDR2 LQKENI. CDR3 sequence: CASSRTSSREKLFF. CDR3 nucleotides: TGTGCCAGCTCCCGTACGTCCTCGAGAGAAAAACTGTTTTTT.

Note on this clonotype: This may arise from a read error, as a much more abundant clone is one base away. The V gene is TRBV12-5, the J gene TRBJ1-3, with a possible D match to TRBD1 (6 bases). The germline V gene encodes CDR1 LGHNT and CDR2 FRNRAP. The CDR3 has 14 residues. CDR3 DNA sequence: TGTGCCAGCAGTCCCACAGGGTCTGGAAGCACCATATATTTT. Translated: CASSPTGSGSTIYF. The variable domain in full, with the rest retrieved from reference TRBV12-5 and TRBJ1-3, is DARVTQTPRHKVTEMGQEVTMRCQPILGHNTVFWYRQTMMQGLELLAYFRNRAPLDDSGMPKDRFSAEMPDATLATLKIQPSEPRDSAVYFCASSPTGSGSTIYFGEGSWLTVV.

This clonotype was seen ten or more times. V and J are TRBV2 and TRBJ1-1; possibly TRBD1 for D (6 bases). V was shortened by 6 bases and J by 1 base, with 15 bases between the two germline ends. The germline V gene encodes CDR1 SNHLY and CDR2 FYNNEI. The CDR3 spans 15 residues. The CDR3 coding sequence is TGTGCCAGCAGGCGCAGGGGTGCAGAGAACACTGAAGCTTTCTTT. Translated, it gives CASRRRGAENTEAFF.

Notes on this clonotype: Because the CDR3's place on the DNA is in doubt, the DNA is left out and the CDR3 is given as listed by TCRdb. The chain employs TRBV5-1 and TRBJ1-2. The germline gives CDR1 SGHRS, CDR2 YFSETQ. The CDR3 sequence runs 19 residues, both termini included. This CDR3 reads CASSLDSDLNTEAFFGYTF.

Regarding this clonotype: At one boundary the junction diverges from the germline segment, which might be a read error. The chain has TRBV7-2 and TRBJ1-2; D is unresolved. Germline V gives CDR1 SGHTA, CDR2 FQGNSA. This CDR3 is built from 11 residues. CDR3 sequence reads: CASSPQYGHTF. The CDR3 nucleotides are TGTGCCAGCAGCCCACAGTATGGCCACACCTTC.

This clonotype was counted a few times. This clone may be a read error of a much larger clone one base away. The CDR3 region has the DNA TGCGCCAGCAGCGACAGTATCAACACTGAAGCTTCCTTT. It translates to CASSDSINTEASF. V and J are TRBV5-1 and TRBJ1-1; the D gene is possibly TRBD1 (5 bases). The length of the CDR3 is 13 residues. Germline CDR1 and CDR2: SGHRS and YFSETQ. Full variable domain (rest looked up from reference TRBV5-1 and TRBJ1-1): KAGVTQTPRYLIKTRGQQVTLSCSPISGHRSVSWYQQTPGQGLQFLFEYFSETQRNKGNFPGRFSGRQFSNSRSEMNVSTLELGDSALYLCASSDSINTEASFGQGTRLTVV.